Below are 18 T cell receptor beta chains sequenced from a single sample in a study of beta chain features in type 1 diabetes. The whole isolated RNA underwent reverse transcription, so sequencing captured expressed TCRB transcripts. TCRdb's table, derived via immunoSEQ multiplex PCR, lists solely in-frame clones and lacks some. The table lists about 220,000 clones, 11% of them singletons, with roughly 1.4% in the top ten. Sequencing input: central memory CD4+ T cells from blood. These receptors came from a man between 18 and 35 years old in good health.

This clone was recorded many times. V usage is TRBV13 and J usage is TRBJ2-7; no definite D call. The CDR3 is made up of 11 amino acids. The germline CDR1 and CDR2 sequences are PRHDT and FYEKMQ (reference sequence). V was trimmed by 3 bases and J by 3 bases, leaving 3 bases between them. CDR3 residues: CASSLNYEQYF. In DNA form, the CDR3 reads TGTGCCAGCAGCTTGAACTACGAGCAGTACTTC.

This clone was counted between two and nine times. This rearrangement joins TRBV9 to TRBJ2-1; TRBD2 matches 10 bases. CDR1 and CDR2 from the germline V gene are SGDLS and YYNGEE. CDR3 size: 17 residues. J lost 0 bases, V lost 4 bases, and 7 bases had no gene match. Here the CDR3 reads CASSQRLAGSSYNEQFF. The CDR3 DNA reads TGTGCCAGCAGCCAAAGACTAGCGGGCAGCTCCTACAATGAGCAGTTCTTC.

This chain links TRBV10-3 with TRBJ2-1; 7 nucleotides align to TRBD2. Germline CDR1 ENHRY, CDR2 SYGVKD. The CDR3 covers 15 residues. The J segment lost 4 bases and the V segment lost 3 bases, leaving 6 bases of the junction unmatched. The CDR3 is CAISDQLADYNEQFF. The CDR3 coding sequence is TGTGCCATCAGTGATCAGCTAGCGGATTACAATGAGCAGTTCTTC.

The chain recombines TRBV4-3 with TRBJ2-3; D is unclear. Germline V lookup: CDR1 LGHNA, CDR2 YSLEER. V gave up 4 bases and J gave up 0 bases, with 8 bases separating them. The CDR3 is made up of 14 amino acids. The CDR3 sequence: CASSPSPSTDTQYF. The CDR3 DNA reads as TGCGCCAGCAGCCCCTCCCCTAGCACAGATACGCAGTATTTT.

This sequence joins TRBV7-2 and TRBJ2-7; D gene ambiguous. This CDR3 spans 14 amino acids. Germline CDR1 SGHTA, CDR2 FQGNSA. The ends were cut back, 2 bases at V and 0 bases at J, with 8 bases in the middle. CDR3 sequence reads: CASSLRLSSYEQYF. The CDR3 nucleotides read TGTGCCAGCAGCTTACGGCTAAGCTCCTACGAGCAGTACTTC.

The chain is built from TRBV27 and TRBJ2-1; 7 bases are a match to TRBD2. The germline gives CDR1 MNHEY, CDR2 SMNVEV (reference sequence). With 6 bases clipped from V and 5 bases from J, the junction kept 10 bases outside the gene matches. The length of the CDR3 is 15 residues. Here the CDR3 reads CASRKREVRDNEQFF. DNA of the CDR3: TGTGCCAGCAGGAAACGGGAGGTCAGGGACAATGAGCAGTTCTTC.

This clone was detected many times. The chain uses TRBV23-1 and TRBJ1-1; D is unresolved. TRBV23-1 is an ORF, with its function uncertain. The V gene lost 2 bases and the J gene lost 2 bases, with 9 bases spanning the gap. The CDR3 is made up of 14 amino acids. CDR3 region: CASSQPERNTEAFF. The CDR3 DNA reads as TGCGCCAGCAGTCAACCGGAGAGAAACACTGAAGCTTTCTTT.

This clone was detected ten times or more. J is TRBJ1-2 and V is TRBV19; D is perhaps TRBD1 (5 bases). V dropped 4 bases and J dropped 2 bases, with 8 bases sitting between them. Germline V lookup: CDR1 LNHDA, CDR2 SQIVND (reference sequence). This CDR3 region has 13 residues. CDR3 in amino acids: CASSTRDNYGYTF. The CDR3 DNA is TGTGCCAGTAGTACGCGGGACAACTATGGCTACACCTTC. Filled out from reference TRBV19 and TRBJ1-2, the complete variable domain reads DGGITQSPKYLFRKEGQNVTLSCEQNLNHDAMYWYRQDPGQGLRLIYYSQIVNDFQKGDIAEGYSVSREKKESFPLTVTSAQKNPTAFYLCASSTRDNYGYTFGSGTRLTVV.

This clone was detected only a few times. The chain uses TRBV27 and TRBJ2-1; 10 nucleotides line up with TRBD2. The length of the CDR3 is 16 residues. In germline, CDR1 is MNHEY, CDR2 SMNVEV (reference sequence). With 10 bases clipped from V and 5 bases from J, the junction kept 14 bases outside the gene matches. This CDR3 reads CATYPRSGREDNEQFF. CDR3 bases: TGTGCCACCTACCCGAGGAGCGGGAGGGAAGACAATGAGCAGTTCTTC.

A single count supports this clone. The rearrangement joins TRBV9 to TRBJ1-2; D call uncertain. Looked up from germline, CDR1 is SGDLS and CDR2 is YYNGEE. Trimming stripped 2 bases from V and 4 bases from J, with 6 bases between. This CDR3 contains 12 residues. The CDR3 spells CASSVTFYGYTF. The CDR3 coding sequence is TGTGCCAGCAGCGTGACTTTCTATGGCTACACCTTC. The full variable domain, its missing parts supplied by reference TRBV9 and TRBJ1-2, is DSGVTQTPKHLITATGQRVTLRCSPRSGDLSVYWYQQSLDQGLQFLIQYYNGEERAKGNILERFSAQQFPDLHSELNLSSLELGDSALYFCASSVTFYGYTFGSGTRLTVV.

This clone has a handful of counts. This chain uses TRBV19 with TRBJ2-7, with TRBD2 matching over 7 bases. CDR1 and CDR2 from the germline V gene are LNHDA and SQIVND (reference sequence). V shed 6 bases and J 7 bases; nucleotides not matched to a gene: 15. This CDR3 spans 15 amino acids. CDR3 in amino acids: CASSALKREGEEQYF. CDR3 DNA sequence: TGTGCCAGTAGCGCACTGAAGAGGGAGGGAGAAGAGCAGTACTTC.

This clone was seen a few times. The chain combines TRBV5-5 with TRBJ1-3, with unresolved D. CDR1 and CDR2 (germline): SGHKS, YYEKEE (reference sequence). V was pared by 0 bases and J by 0 bases, with 7 bases between. The CDR3 covers 15 residues. The CDR3 nucleotides read TGTGCCAGCAGCTTGGAAATTAACTCTGGAAACACCATATATTTT. Its protein product is CASSLEINSGNTIYF.

In its sample, this clone was seen a few times. The CDR3 loop reads CASTPLGNQPQHF. In DNA form, the CDR3 reads TGTGCCAGCACCCCTCTGGGGAATCAGCCCCAGCATTTT. V is TRBV28 and J is TRBJ1-5, with D unresolved. CDR1 and CDR2 from the germline V gene are MDHEN and SYDVKM. Trimming shortened V by 7 bases and J by 4 bases, and 11 bases separated the two germline ends. This CDR3 region has 13 residues.

J is TRBJ2-1 and V is TRBV19, with D perhaps TRBD2 (6 bases). CDR1 and CDR2 (germline): LNHDA, SQIVND (reference sequence). The CDR3 extends over 14 amino acids. V dropped 0 bases and J dropped 9 bases, with 12 bases sitting between them. CDR3 nucleotides: TGTGCCAGTAGTATAGACGACCACGGGGGTGAGCAGTTCTTC. Protein sequence: CASSIDDHGGEQFF.

V and J are TRBV7-2 and TRBJ1-5, with TRBD1 as a possible D gene (6 bases). This CDR3 region has 14 residues. V was clipped by 3 bases and J by 3 bases, with 9 bases between them. Germline V gene sequence: CDR1 SGHTA, CDR2 FQGNSA. CDR3 region: CASSLTGANQPQHF. As DNA, the CDR3 is TGTGCCAGCAGCTTGACAGGCGCCAATCAGCCCCAGCATTTT.

This clone was found a few times. The chain carries TRBV11-2 and TRBJ2-1; TRBD2 matches at 11 bases. CDR3 size: 15 residues. CDR1 is SGHAT and CDR2 is FQNNGV in the germline V gene. V trimming: 5 bases; J trimming: 7 bases; junction bases outside the gene matches: 7. This CDR3 is CASSQKGLAANEQFF. CDR3 coding DNA: TGTGCCAGCAGCCAGAAGGGACTAGCGGCGAATGAGCAGTTCTTC.

The chain links TRBV5-4 to TRBJ1-1; D is unclear. Trimming cost V 4 bases and J 3 bases, with 13 bases left between them. Germline CDR1 reads SGHNT; CDR2 reads YYREEE (reference sequence). This CDR3 is built from 14 residues. DNA for the CDR3: TGTGCCAGCAGCCCCGGGGTCCGGGACACTGAAGCTTTCTTT. Its translation is CASSPGVRDTEAFF.

At least ten counts were recorded for this clone. The CDR3 loop reads CASSEETVAGNTIYF. In DNA, the CDR3 is TGTGCCAGCAGCGAAGAGACAGTTGCCGGAAACACCATATATTTT. J is TRBJ1-3 and V is TRBV9, with D possibly TRBD1 on 5 matching bases. V shed 3 bases and J shed 4 bases, with 14 bases lying between them. The germline V gene has CDR1 SGDLS and CDR2 YYNGEE. The CDR3 has 15 amino acids.